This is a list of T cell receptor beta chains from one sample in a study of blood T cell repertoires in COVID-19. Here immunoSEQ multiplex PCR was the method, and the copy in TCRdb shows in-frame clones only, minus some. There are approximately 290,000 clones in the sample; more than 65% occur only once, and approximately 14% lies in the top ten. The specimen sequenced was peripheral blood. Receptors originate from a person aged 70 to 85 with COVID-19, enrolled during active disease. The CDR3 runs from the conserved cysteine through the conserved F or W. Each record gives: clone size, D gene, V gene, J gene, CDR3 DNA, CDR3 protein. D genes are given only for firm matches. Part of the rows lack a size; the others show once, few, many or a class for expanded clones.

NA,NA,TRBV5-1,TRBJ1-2,TGCGCCAGCAGCTTTCCCACCAGGGGTTCGGGTGGCTATGGCTACACCTTC,CASSFPTRGSGGYGYTF
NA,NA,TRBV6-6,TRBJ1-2,TGTGCCAGCAGTTACTTTGTGACAGAGACTAACTATGGCTACACCTTC,CASSYFVTETNYGYTF
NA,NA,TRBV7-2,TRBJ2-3,TGTGCCAGCAGCACTACTTTCGCAGATACGCAGTATTTT,CASSTTFADTQYF
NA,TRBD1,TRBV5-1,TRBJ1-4,TGCGCCAGCAGCCTGACCCGACAGGGAGAAAATGAAAAACTGTTTTTT,CASSLTRQGENEKLFF
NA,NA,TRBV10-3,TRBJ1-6,TGTGCCGCTTACGCGGGGGAGCCTTATTCACCCCTCCACTTT,CAAYAGEPYSPLHF
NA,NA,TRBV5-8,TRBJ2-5,TGTGCCAGCAGCCAGGGAATGGGACAAAAAGAGACCCAGTACTTC,CASSQGMGQKETQYF
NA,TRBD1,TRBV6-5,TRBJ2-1,TGTGCCAGCAGTTACCCAGGGGGCCTAAATGAGCAGTTCTTC,CASSYPGGLNEQFF
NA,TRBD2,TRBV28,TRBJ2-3,TGTGCCAGCCGATCGGCGGGAGGGTCCCGCCGCACAGATACGCAGTATTTT,CASRSAGGSRRTDTQYF
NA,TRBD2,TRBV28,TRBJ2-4,TGTGCCAGCGGTCCGGGCGGGGGAGGGAGGCGCGCCAAAAACATTCAGTACTTC,CASGPGGGGRRAKNIQYF
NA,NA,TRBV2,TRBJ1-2,TGTGCCAGCAGTGAAGAGAGGGCAGCTACCTCAAGGTATGGCTACACCTTC,CASSEERAATSRYGYTF
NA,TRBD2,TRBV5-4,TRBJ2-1,TGTGCCAGCAGCCGAGACCCAGAGGCTAGCGGCAAAAAGCAGTTCTTC,CASSRDPEASGKKQFF
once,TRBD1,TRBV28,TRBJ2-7,TGTGCCAGCAGGCTCCCGGGACAGGGTACCGAGCAGTACTTC,CASRLPGQGTEQYF
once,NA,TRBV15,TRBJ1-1,TGTGCCACCAGCAGAGACCGTCGGGGCACTGAAGCTTTCTTT,CATSRDRRGTEAFF
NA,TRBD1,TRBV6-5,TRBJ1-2,TGTGCCAGCAGGGACAGGGATGGCTACACCTTC,CASRDRDGYTF
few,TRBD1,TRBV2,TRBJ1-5,TGTGCCAGCAATAGGGACAGGGGGTTTAGCAATCAGCCCCAGCATTTT,CASNRDRGFSNQPQHF
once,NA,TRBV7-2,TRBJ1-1,TGTGCCAGCAGCGCCACTTCAGGTATTTCAGCTTTCTTT,CASSATSGISAFF
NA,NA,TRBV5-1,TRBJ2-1,TGCGCCAGCAGCTTGGAGGGGCAACCCTACAATGAGCAGTTCTTC,CASSLEGQPYNEQFF
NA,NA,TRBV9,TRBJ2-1,TGTGCCAGCAGCGCGTTCCACGAGTGGGGGGACTACAATGAGCAGTTCTTC,CASSAFHEWGDYNEQFF
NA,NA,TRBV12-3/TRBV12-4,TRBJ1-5,TGTGCCAGCAGCTTCCTTAGAACGTCCCAGCATTTT,CASSFLRTSQHF
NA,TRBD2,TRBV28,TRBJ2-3,TGTGCCAGCAGCACGACTAGCGGTGTGAGGAGTACGCAGTATTTT,CASSTTSGVRSTQYF
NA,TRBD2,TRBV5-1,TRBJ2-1,TGCGCCAGCAGCTTGGTGGGTAGCGGGGGGGTTGAGCAGTTCTTC,CASSLVGSGGVEQFF
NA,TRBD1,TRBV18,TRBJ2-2,TGTGCCAGCTCACAGACAGGGGATAGCACCGGGGAGCTGTTTTTT,CASSQTGDSTGELFF
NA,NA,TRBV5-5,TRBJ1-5,TGTGCCAGCAGCCCGACACCTTATAGCAATCAGCCCCAGCATTTT,CASSPTPYSNQPQHF
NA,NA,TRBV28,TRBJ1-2,TGTGCCAGCAGTTCCACAGGGATTTGGTCCTATGGCTACACCTTC,CASSSTGIWSYGYTF
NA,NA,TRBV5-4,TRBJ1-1,TGTGCCAGCAGCTTTGATCTAGGCTCCCTGAACACTGAAGCTTTCTTT,CASSFDLGSLNTEAFF
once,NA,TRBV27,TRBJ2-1,TGTGCCAGCAGACCTCTAAAGTGGAATGAGCAGTTCTTC,CASRPLKWNEQFF
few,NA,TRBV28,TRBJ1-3,TGTGCCAGCAGTTTGGGGCAGCTGAACCATATAGGAAACACCATATATTTT,CASSLGQLNHIGNTIYF
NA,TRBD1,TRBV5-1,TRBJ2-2,TGCGCCAGCAGCTTTGCCGACAGGGTTAATTCCGGGGAGCTGTTTTTT,CASSFADRVNSGELFF
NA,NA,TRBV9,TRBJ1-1,TGTGCCAGCACCCCCATCGGGCAGGGAGGGAACACTGAAGCTTTCTTT,CASTPIGQGGNTEAFF
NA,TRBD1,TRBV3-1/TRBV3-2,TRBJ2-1,TGTGCCAGCAGCCTCCGGGACAGGGGGCGCGAGGAGTTCTTC,CASSLRDRGREEFF
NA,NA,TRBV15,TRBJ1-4,TGTGCCACAGCGGACAGATGGAATGAAAAACTGTTTTTT,CATADRWNEKLFF
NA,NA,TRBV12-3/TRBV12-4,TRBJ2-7,TGTGCCAGCAGTTACAGGCTAAACTACGAGCAGTACTTC,CASSYRLNYEQYF
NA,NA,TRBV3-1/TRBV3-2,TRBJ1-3,TGTGCCAGCAGGGTCCGGAGCTCTGGAAACACCATATATTTT,CASRVRSSGNTIYF
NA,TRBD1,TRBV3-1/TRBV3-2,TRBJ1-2,TGTGCCAGCCGACAACGGGACAGCCCCACCTTC,CASRQRDSPTF
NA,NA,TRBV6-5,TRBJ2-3,TGCGCCATGGAGGGACAGAGCACAGATACGCAGTATTTT,CAMEGQSTDTQYF
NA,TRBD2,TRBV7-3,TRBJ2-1,TGTGCCAGCAGCCACTTCTCCCTAGCGGGAGAGCATAATGAGCAGTTCTTC,CASSHFSLAGEHNEQFF
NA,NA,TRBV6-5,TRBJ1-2,TGTGCCAGCACCCGGGGGGGCTATGGCTACACCTTC,CASTRGGYGYTF
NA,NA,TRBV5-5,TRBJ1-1,TGTGCCAGCAGCTTGTCGGACAGCCGGAACACTGAAGCTTTCTTT,CASSLSDSRNTEAFF
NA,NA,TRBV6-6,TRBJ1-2,TGTGCCAGCAGCCAAGGACAGTCGTCTAACTATGGCTACACCTTC,CASSQGQSSNYGYTF
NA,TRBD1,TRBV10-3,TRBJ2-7,TGTGCCATCAGAAAGGGACAGGGGGCCTTGGACGAGCAGTACTTC,CAIRKGQGALDEQYF
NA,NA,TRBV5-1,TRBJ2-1,TGCGCCAGCAGCTTGGTATTGGGCAGCCTCCCCTACAATGAGCAGTTCTTC,CASSLVLGSLPYNEQFF